Listed below are T cell receptor beta chains from one sample, sequenced in a study of shared clonotypes between healthy human individuals. The method was immunoSEQ multiplex PCR; TCRdb's version includes in-frame clones alone and lacks a portion of them. The sample yields 2 million to 2.5 million clones, around 92% seen once. Material: naive CD4+ T cells from PBMCs. These receptor sequences come from a man between 18 and 35 years old in good health. Some clones in this sample may be carry-over from other donors' samples. CDR3s include the opening cysteine and the closing phenylalanine or tryptophan. Fields, in order: clone size, V gene, D gene, J gene, CDR3 DNA, CDR3 protein. D genes are given only for firm matches. A row's size may be missing; if present it is once, few, many or a size class.

clone size: -
V gene: TRBV6-1
D gene: -
J gene: TRBJ2-5
CDR3 DNA: TGTGCCAGCAGACAACTAGGGGTCGGAAAAGAGACCCAGTACTTC
CDR3 protein: CASRQLGVGKETQYF

clone size: -
V gene: TRBV7-9
D gene: TRBD2
J gene: TRBJ2-1
CDR3 DNA: TGTGCCAGCAGCCTCGGGACTAGCGGATACAATGAGCAGTTCTTC
CDR3 protein: CASSLGTSGYNEQFF

clone size: -
V gene: TRBV6-1
D gene: -
J gene: TRBJ2-7
CDR3 DNA: TGTGCCAGCAGTGAAGCAGGGACTTCAGCCTACGAGCAGTACTTC
CDR3 protein: CASSEAGTSAYEQYF

clone size: -
V gene: TRBV2
D gene: -
J gene: TRBJ2-5
CDR3 DNA: TGTGCCAGCAGTTTCGGCGGAATTGGAGAGACCCAGTACTTC
CDR3 protein: CASSFGGIGETQYF

clone size: once
V gene: TRBV9
D gene: TRBD2
J gene: TRBJ2-7
CDR3 DNA: TGTGCCAGCAGCGTAGGCGGGAGTACCCCCTACGAGCAGTACTTC
CDR3 protein: CASSVGGSTPYEQYF

clone size: -
V gene: TRBV9
D gene: TRBD2
J gene: TRBJ2-2
CDR3 DNA: TGTGCCAGCAGCGGGGGACTAGCCACCGGGGAGCTGTTTTTT
CDR3 protein: CASSGGLATGELFF

clone size: -
V gene: TRBV19
D gene: TRBD2
J gene: TRBJ2-1
CDR3 DNA: TGTGCCAGTAGTACCCAGACCATAATAGCGGGAGTCTATGAGCAGTTCTTC
CDR3 protein: CASSTQTIIAGVYEQFF

clone size: -
V gene: TRBV28
D gene: TRBD1
J gene: TRBJ2-7
CDR3 DNA: TGTGCCAGCCGGCCCATCGAGGGGGCGCCGAGGGAGCAGTACTTC
CDR3 protein: CASRPIEGAPREQYF

clone size: -
V gene: TRBV30
D gene: -
J gene: TRBJ1-1
CDR3 DNA: TGTGCCTGGGATGGGAGGGGCACTGAAGCTTTCTTT
CDR3 protein: CAWDGRGTEAFF

clone size: -
V gene: TRBV5-1
D gene: TRBD1
J gene: TRBJ2-2
CDR3 DNA: TGCGCCAGCAGCGTACGGGACAGCACCGGGGAGCTGTTTTTT
CDR3 protein: CASSVRDSTGELFF

clone size: -
V gene: TRBV28
D gene: -
J gene: TRBJ1-4
CDR3 DNA: TGTGCCAGCAGCTCCGGTGGCCTGGGAAAACTGTTTTTT
CDR3 protein: CASSSGGLGKLFF

clone size: -
V gene: TRBV28
D gene: -
J gene: TRBJ1-1
CDR3 DNA: TGTGCCAGCAGCAGGCTGGGGGCGCGGACTGAAGCTTTCTTT
CDR3 protein: CASSRLGARTEAFF

clone size: -
V gene: TRBV4-1
D gene: TRBD1
J gene: TRBJ1-3
CDR3 DNA: TGCGCCAGCAGCCAAGCCCGGGACAGGACCTATGGAAACACCATATATTTT
CDR3 protein: CASSQARDRTYGNTIYF

clone size: -
V gene: TRBV7-9
D gene: -
J gene: TRBJ2-6
CDR3 DNA: TGTGCCAGCAACCTGGGGGAGGCCAACGTCCTGACTTTC
CDR3 protein: CASNLGEANVLTF

clone size: -
V gene: TRBV6-5
D gene: -
J gene: TRBJ1-1
CDR3 DNA: TGTGCCTCCGGGACACAGATCACTGAAGCTTTCTTT
CDR3 protein: CASGTQITEAFF

clone size: -
V gene: TRBV4-1
D gene: TRBD1
J gene: TRBJ2-7
CDR3 DNA: TGCGCCAGCAGCCAAGAGGCAGGACAGGGGACGCGGGAGACGACCTACGAGCAGTACTTC
CDR3 protein: CASSQEAGQGTRETTYEQYF

clone size: -
V gene: TRBV6-5
D gene: -
J gene: TRBJ1-1
CDR3 DNA: TGTGCCAGCAGTTACTCAGGCAGGGAATGGTCTGAAGCTTTCTTT
CDR3 protein: CASSYSGREWSEAFF

clone size: -
V gene: TRBV9
D gene: -
J gene: TRBJ2-3
CDR3 DNA: TGTGCCAGCAGCGAACTAGGAGGGACAGATACGCAGTATTTT
CDR3 protein: CASSELGGTDTQYF

clone size: -
V gene: TRBV9
D gene: -
J gene: TRBJ2-1
CDR3 DNA: TGTGCCAGCAGCCCCAGGCAGGGGGGCTACAATGAGCAGTTCTTC
CDR3 protein: CASSPRQGGYNEQFF

clone size: -
V gene: TRBV5-4
D gene: -
J gene: TRBJ2-5
CDR3 DNA: TGTGCCTACGCCAGGGACGCAAACTACCAAGAGACCCAGTACTTC
CDR3 protein: CAYARDANYQETQYF

clone size: -
V gene: TRBV7-8
D gene: TRBD2
J gene: TRBJ2-7
CDR3 DNA: TGTGCCAGCAGCTTAGGATTAGCGGGAGGAGGCTACGAGCAGTACTTC
CDR3 protein: CASSLGLAGGGYEQYF

clone size: -
V gene: TRBV7-9
D gene: -
J gene: TRBJ1-4
CDR3 DNA: TGTGCCAGCAGACCAGACTATGAAAAACTGTTTTTT
CDR3 protein: CASRPDYEKLFF

clone size: -
V gene: TRBV15
D gene: -
J gene: TRBJ1-2
CDR3 DNA: TGTGCCACCAGCAGAGATGGTAGACCCCCCGGCTACACCTTC
CDR3 protein: CATSRDGRPPGYTF

clone size: once
V gene: TRBV7-6
D gene: TRBD2
J gene: TRBJ2-7
CDR3 DNA: TGTGCCAGCAGCTTAGGTCTCACCAGGGGAGCGGGAGGGCCCGAGCAGTACTTC
CDR3 protein: CASSLGLTRGAGGPEQYF

clone size: -
V gene: TRBV21-1
D gene: -
J gene: TRBJ2-4
CDR3 DNA: TGTGCCAGCAGCTCGGGGTCGTGGACAGGATTACTCCAGGGTGCCAAAAACATTCAGTACTTC
CDR3 protein: CASSSGSWTGLLQGAKNIQYF

clone size: -
V gene: TRBV28
D gene: TRBD2
J gene: TRBJ2-7
CDR3 DNA: TGTGCCAGCAGTCCGACGGGGGAGGGCGGGAGGCGGGACTACGAGCAGTACTTC
CDR3 protein: CASSPTGEGGRRDYEQYF

clone size: -
V gene: TRBV2
D gene: -
J gene: TRBJ2-1
CDR3 DNA: TGTGCCAGCAGTGCCTTGGTGGGCTCCTACAATGAGCAGTTCTTC
CDR3 protein: CASSALVGSYNEQFF

clone size: -
V gene: TRBV4-3
D gene: -
J gene: TRBJ2-7
CDR3 DNA: TGCGCCAGCAGCCAAGCCGTTTCCTACGAGCAGTACTTC
CDR3 protein: CASSQAVSYEQYF

clone size: once
V gene: TRBV18
D gene: TRBD1
J gene: TRBJ1-1
CDR3 DNA: TGTGCCAGCTCACAAGAGACAGGGGGCACTGAAGCTTTCTTT
CDR3 protein: CASSQETGGTEAFF

clone size: -
V gene: TRBV5-1
D gene: -
J gene: TRBJ1-1
CDR3 DNA: TGCGCCAGCAGCTTCCTGCCCCCCCGACCAGCCCCCAGCACTGAAGCTTTCTTT
CDR3 protein: CASSFLPPRPAPSTEAFF

clone size: -
V gene: TRBV7-7
D gene: -
J gene: TRBJ2-1
CDR3 DNA: TGTGCCAGCAGCCGGGGCTTAGTCTCCTCCAATGAGCAGTTCTTC
CDR3 protein: CASSRGLVSSNEQFF

clone size: -
V gene: TRBV7-9
D gene: -
J gene: TRBJ2-6
CDR3 DNA: TGTGCCAGCAGCCTTGTAGGGTCTGGGGCCAACGTCCTGACTTTC
CDR3 protein: CASSLVGSGANVLTF

clone size: -
V gene: TRBV9
D gene: -
J gene: TRBJ1-1
CDR3 DNA: TGTGCCAGCAGCGCCTACGCCGGGAGGAACACTGAAGCTTTCTTT
CDR3 protein: CASSAYAGRNTEAFF

clone size: -
V gene: TRBV19
D gene: TRBD1
J gene: TRBJ1-5
CDR3 DNA: TGTGCCAGTAGTTACAGGGGGCGAAGAGCCGGCAATCAGCCCCAGCATTTT
CDR3 protein: CASSYRGRRAGNQPQHF

clone size: -
V gene: TRBV7-9
D gene: -
J gene: TRBJ1-1
CDR3 DNA: TGTGCCAGCAGCTTAGGGGGCTTTACCACTGAAGCTTTCTTT
CDR3 protein: CASSLGGFTTEAFF

clone size: -
V gene: TRBV7-9
D gene: -
J gene: TRBJ1-1
CDR3 DNA: TGTGCCAGCAGCTTGGACAGTTACAACACTGAAGCTTTCTTT
CDR3 protein: CASSLDSYNTEAFF

clone size: -
V gene: TRBV2
D gene: -
J gene: TRBJ2-3
CDR3 DNA: TGTGCCAGCAGTGAAGGTGATACGCAGTATTTT
CDR3 protein: CASSEGDTQYF

clone size: -
V gene: TRBV5-1
D gene: TRBD2
J gene: TRBJ2-7
CDR3 DNA: TGCGCCAGCAGCCCCCTACCCGGCGGGACTAGCGGGAGATACGAGCAGTACTTC
CDR3 protein: CASSPLPGGTSGRYEQYF

clone size: -
V gene: TRBV5-1
D gene: -
J gene: TRBJ2-7
CDR3 DNA: TGCGCCAGCAGCCCCGGACCAGAAGATTACGAGCAGTACTTC
CDR3 protein: CASSPGPEDYEQYF

clone size: -
V gene: TRBV7-2
D gene: TRBD1
J gene: TRBJ2-5
CDR3 DNA: TGTGCCAGCAGCTTAGTACGGACAGGGGGAGGAGAGACCCAGTACTTC
CDR3 protein: CASSLVRTGGGETQYF

clone size: -
V gene: TRBV18
D gene: -
J gene: TRBJ2-3
CDR3 DNA: TGTGCCAGCTCACCCTTTGACCCAGATACGCAGTATTTT
CDR3 protein: CASSPFDPDTQYF

clone size: -
V gene: TRBV7-8
D gene: -
J gene: TRBJ2-3
CDR3 DNA: TGTGCCAGCAGCTTAGGTGGCTCACACACAGATACGCAGTATTTT
CDR3 protein: CASSLGGSHTDTQYF

clone size: -
V gene: TRBV5-1
D gene: -
J gene: TRBJ2-2
CDR3 DNA: TGCGCCAGCAGCTCCGATCCCCATCCATACACCGGGGAGCTGTTTTTT
CDR3 protein: CASSSDPHPYTGELFF

clone size: -
V gene: TRBV6-5
D gene: -
J gene: TRBJ2-1
CDR3 DNA: TGTGCCAGCAGTTACGCGCCAGGGGTTGCGGAGCAGTTCTTC
CDR3 protein: CASSYAPGVAEQFF

clone size: -
V gene: TRBV6-5
D gene: TRBD1
J gene: TRBJ1-2
CDR3 DNA: TGTGCCAGCAGTTACAGGGACAGCTTCTATGGCTACACCTTC
CDR3 protein: CASSYRDSFYGYTF

clone size: few
V gene: TRBV5-1
D gene: -
J gene: TRBJ1-2
CDR3 DNA: TGCGCCAGCAGCCGTGATCCTAACTATGGCTACACCTTC
CDR3 protein: CASSRDPNYGYTF

clone size: -
V gene: TRBV19
D gene: TRBD2
J gene: TRBJ2-1
CDR3 DNA: TGTGCCAGTAGTCCCCAGACTAGCGTCAGGAATGAGCAGTTCTTC
CDR3 protein: CASSPQTSVRNEQFF

clone size: -
V gene: TRBV19
D gene: -
J gene: TRBJ1-3
CDR3 DNA: TGTGCCAGTAGTCAAGACATCCGCTCTGGAAACACCATATATTTT
CDR3 protein: CASSQDIRSGNTIYF

clone size: -
V gene: TRBV10-3
D gene: -
J gene: TRBJ1-5
CDR3 DNA: TGTGCCATCAGTGAGTCCGGAGGCAATCAGCCCCAGCATTTT
CDR3 protein: CAISESGGNQPQHF

clone size: few
V gene: TRBV7-3
D gene: -
J gene: TRBJ1-3
CDR3 DNA: TGTGCCAGCAGCCCCCAGGGAGGGCCGGGAAACACCATATATTTT
CDR3 protein: CASSPQGGPGNTIYF

clone size: -
V gene: TRBV6-5
D gene: -
J gene: TRBJ2-1
CDR3 DNA: TGTGCCAGCGGTGGGAAGCGGAACTACAATGAGCAGTTCTTC
CDR3 protein: CASGGKRNYNEQFF

clone size: -
V gene: TRBV28
D gene: -
J gene: TRBJ2-7
CDR3 DNA: TGTGCCAGCCAGACAACCTCTCAGGATTTTAACGAGCAGTACTTC
CDR3 protein: CASQTTSQDFNEQYF

clone size: -
V gene: TRBV5-1
D gene: -
J gene: TRBJ2-7
CDR3 DNA: TGCGCCAGCAGTTCCGCCAGGAGGGGGGGCGAGCAGTACTTC
CDR3 protein: CASSSARRGGEQYF

clone size: -
V gene: TRBV29-1
D gene: -
J gene: TRBJ2-1
CDR3 DNA: TGCAGCGTGGGGCGGACGGGACTCCCCGTCTATGAGCAGTTCTTC
CDR3 protein: CSVGRTGLPVYEQFF

clone size: -
V gene: TRBV11-2
D gene: -
J gene: TRBJ1-1
CDR3 DNA: TGTGCCAGCAGCTTAGAAGGGCTGAACACTGAAGCTTTCTTT
CDR3 protein: CASSLEGLNTEAFF

clone size: -
V gene: TRBV7-6
D gene: TRBD2
J gene: TRBJ2-3
CDR3 DNA: TGTGCCAGCAGCTCCGTTAGCGGGAGAAGCACAGATACGCAGTATTTT
CDR3 protein: CASSSVSGRSTDTQYF